The rows below give T cell receptor beta chains drawn from one sample of a study of blood T cell repertoires in COVID-19. Data came from immunoSEQ multiplex PCR; TCRdb stores just in-frame clones and leaves some out. The table has roughly 120,000 clones, around 76% seen once. The sample consisted of peripheral blood. These receptors came from an elderly man with COVID-19, enrolled during active disease. CDR3s include the opening cysteine and the closing phenylalanine or tryptophan. The order of the fields is J gene, clone size, V gene, D gene, CDR3 protein, CDR3 DNA. A D gene is named only where the DNA matches it firmly. Only part of the rows carry a size: once, few, many, or a class if the clone is expanded.

>TRBJ1-1|-|TRBV5-4|-
CASSLSQGRTEAFF
TGTGCCAGCAGCCTTTCCCAGGGGCGGACTGAAGCTTTCTTT
>TRBJ1-4|-|TRBV2|-
CAGDRNNEKLFF
TGTGCCGGAGACAGAAATAATGAAAAACTGTTTTTT
>TRBJ2-5|-|TRBV19|-
CASSQQGQETQYF
TGTGCCAGTAGTCAGCAGGGGCAAGAGACCCAGTACTTC
>TRBJ2-1|-|TRBV6-6|-
CASSYSRSDNEQFF
TGTGCCAGCAGTTACTCACGGTCGGACAATGAGCAGTTCTTC
>TRBJ2-7|once|TRBV2|-
CASVRESYEQYF
TGTGCCAGCGTCCGGGAATCCTACGAGCAGTACTTC
>TRBJ2-5|once|TRBV5-5|TRBD1
CASSPRTTGGETQYF
TGTGCCAGCAGCCCCCGTACGACAGGGGGAGAGACCCAGTACTTC
>TRBJ1-2|once|TRBV20-1|-
CSARADYGYTF
TGCAGTGCTAGAGCGGACTATGGCTACACCTTC
>TRBJ2-2|-|TRBV7-9|TRBD2
CASSLASGGFLNTGELFF
TGTGCCAGCAGCTTGGCTAGCGGGGGATTCCTGAACACCGGGGAGCTGTTTTTT
>TRBJ2-5|-|TRBV28|TRBD2
CASSLASGGPGKYF
TGTGCCAGCAGTTTAGCTTCGGGGGGGCCCGGCAAGTACTTC
>TRBJ2-1|-|TRBV19|TRBD2
CASNLREGNEQFF
TGTGCCAGTAACCTAAGGGAGGGCAATGAGCAGTTCTTC
>TRBJ2-1|once|TRBV19|TRBD2
CASSTGTSFFNEQFF
TGTGCCAGTAGTACCGGGACTAGCTTTTTCAATGAGCAGTTCTTC
>TRBJ1-2|-|TRBV7-3|-
CASSPSGGANYGYTF
TGTGCCAGCAGCCCCTCGGGGGGTGCTAACTATGGCTACACCTTC
>TRBJ2-7|few|TRBV6-1|TRBD2
CASSEERERYEQYF
TGTGCCAGCAGTGAAGAGCGGGAGCGCTACGAGCAGTACTTC
>TRBJ2-1|-|TRBV7-6|-
CASSLSNGNGWFF
TGTGCCAGCAGCTTAAGTAATGGTAATGGCTGGTTCTTC
>TRBJ2-7|-|TRBV28|TRBD2
CASSSMGVAGGFHEQYF
TGTGCCAGCAGTTCAATGGGAGTAGCGGGAGGGTTCCACGAGCAGTACTTC
>TRBJ2-7|-|TRBV4-1|TRBD2
CASSYGLAGEEYYEQYF
TGCGCCAGCAGCTACGGACTAGCGGGAGAAGAATATTACGAGCAGTACTTC
>TRBJ2-2|-|TRBV4-1|TRBD2
CASSQVGLAGGTGELFF
TGCGCCAGCAGCCAAGTCGGGCTAGCGGGAGGTACCGGGGAGCTGTTTTTT
>TRBJ2-1|-|TRBV13|-
CASGGTGSSYNEQFF
TGTGCCAGCGGAGGGACGGGGAGCTCCTACAATGAGCAGTTCTTC
>TRBJ1-3|-|TRBV4-3|TRBD1
CASSQAAPGQSSGNTIYF
TGCGCCAGCAGCCAAGCCGCCCCGGGACAGAGCTCTGGAAACACCATATATTTT
>TRBJ2-7|few|TRBV11-2|-
CASEGDSYEQYF
TGTGCCAGCGAGGGCGACTCCTACGAGCAGTACTTC
>TRBJ1-1|-|TRBV27|TRBD1
CASVRTGWGNTEAFF
TGTGCCAGCGTTCGGACAGGGTGGGGGAACACTGAAGCTTTCTTT
>TRBJ2-2|-|TRBV24-1|TRBD1
CATSDPGTGNTGELFF
TGTGCCACCAGTGACCCCGGGACAGGTAACACCGGGGAGCTGTTTTTT
>TRBJ1-2|-|TRBV9|-
CASSVGQRKGYTF
TGTGCCAGCAGCGTCGGACAGCGAAAGGGCTACACCTTC
>TRBJ1-3|-|TRBV6-6|-
CASSPESSGNTIYF
TGTGCCAGCAGCCCCGAGAGCTCTGGAAACACCATATATTTT
>TRBJ2-3|few|TRBV5-1|-
CASSLLAERRTDTQYF
TGCGCCAGCAGCCTCTTGGCGGAGAGACGCACAGATACGCAGTATTTT
>TRBJ2-3|-|TRBV5-1|TRBD1
CASSSGGSTSDTQYF
TGCGCCAGCAGCTCAGGGGGTTCCACTTCAGATACGCAGTATTTT
>TRBJ1-2|-|TRBV6-5|-
CASSYSQGYSYGYTF
TGTGCCAGCAGTTACTCCCAGGGCTATAGCTATGGCTACACCTTC
>TRBJ2-7|once|TRBV5-6|TRBD2
CASSFLGTSGSYEQYF
TGTGCCAGCAGCTTCTTAGGGACTAGCGGGTCTTACGAGCAGTACTTC
>TRBJ1-2|-|TRBV6-9|TRBD1
CASKFTLHGDRVCRGYTF
TGTGCCAGCAAATTCACCCTTCATGGGGACAGGGTATGTCGTGGCTACACCTTC
>TRBJ2-3|-|TRBV27|TRBD2
CASSSASGEFTDTQYF
TGTGCCAGCAGTTCCGCCAGCGGGGAATTCACAGATACGCAGTATTTT
>TRBJ1-5|-|TRBV6-6|-
CASSYPRGNNQPQHF
TGTGCCAGCAGTTACCCGAGGGGGAACAATCAGCCCCAGCATTTT
>TRBJ1-2|few|TRBV24-1|TRBD1
CATSDSTGDGYTF
TGTGCCACCAGTGATTCGACAGGGGATGGCTACACCTTC
>TRBJ2-6|-|TRBV3-1/TRBV3-2|-
CASGQGSSGANVLTF
TGTGCCAGCGGGCAGGGGAGCTCTGGGGCCAACGTCCTGACTTTC
>TRBJ1-1|-|TRBV28|-
CASSPGTRITFF
TGTGCCAGCAGTCCCGGGACAAGGATAACTTTCTTT
>TRBJ2-2|-|TRBV6-2/TRBV6-3|TRBD1
CASSYSRGQGSGTGELFF
TGTGCCAGCAGTTACTCGAGGGGACAGGGCTCGGGGACCGGGGAGCTGTTTTTT
>TRBJ2-3|-|TRBV6-1|TRBD2
CASSDWTSGRAGDTQYF
TGTGCCAGCAGTGATTGGACTAGCGGGAGGGCCGGGGATACGCAGTATTTT
>TRBJ2-2|-|TRBV19|TRBD1
CASSIIASGGFGELFF
TGTGCCAGTAGTATAATAGCTTCAGGGGGATTCGGGGAGCTGTTTTTT
>TRBJ2-3|-|TRBV19|TRBD2
CASSGAGVLADTQYF
TGTGCCAGTAGTGGAGCGGGAGTATTAGCAGATACGCAGTATTTT
>TRBJ1-5|-|TRBV28|-
CASSSLEPLQGQPQHF
TGTGCCAGCAGTTCCCTAGAGCCACTCCAGGGGCAGCCCCAGCATTTT
>TRBJ2-3|-|TRBV3-1/TRBV3-2|TRBD2
CASSQREAQDTQYF
TGTGCCAGCAGCCAGCGGGAGGCCCAGGATACGCAGTATTTT
>TRBJ2-2|-|TRBV5-1|-
CASSSFEVTNTGELFF
TGCGCCAGCAGCTCCTTTGAGGTCACCAACACCGGGGAGCTGTTTTTT
>TRBJ2-7|-|TRBV7-2|-
CASSFTVHEQYF
TGTGCCAGCAGCTTTACGGTTCACGAGCAGTACTTC
>TRBJ2-1|-|TRBV9|TRBD2
CASSPRLAVYNEQFF
TGTGCCAGCAGCCCAAGACTAGCAGTATACAATGAGCAGTTCTTC
>TRBJ1-2|-|TRBV18|-
CASSNTGNYGYTF
TGTGCCAGCTCAAACACAGGAAACTATGGCTACACCTTC
>TRBJ2-3|-|TRBV11-2|TRBD2
CASSLYGRRSTDTQYF
TGTGCCAGCAGCTTATACGGGAGGAGGAGCACAGATACGCAGTATTTT
>TRBJ2-1|-|TRBV10-3|-
CAISESQAANYEQFF
TGTGCCATCAGTGAGTCACAGGCTGCGAACTATGAGCAGTTCTTC
>TRBJ1-1|-|TRBV30|TRBD1
CARASGQGFYTEAFF
TGTGCCCGGGCGTCCGGACAGGGATTTTACACTGAAGCTTTCTTT
>TRBJ1-3|few|TRBV9|-
CASNYRGGSGNTIYF
TGTGCCAGCAACTACAGAGGGGGCTCTGGAAACACCATATATTTT
>TRBJ2-2|-|TRBV9|TRBD2
CASSRPGLADYTGELFF
TGTGCCAGCAGCAGACCGGGACTAGCTGACTACACCGGGGAGCTGTTTTTT
>TRBJ2-1|-|TRBV2|TRBD1
CASRDRGYNEQFF
TGTGCCAGCCGGGACAGGGGCTACAATGAGCAGTTCTTC